This entry features one T cell receptor (beta chain) sequence. At one boundary the junction diverges from the germline segment, which might be a read error. The source of the sample is a study of blood T cell repertoires in COVID-19. CDR3 length: 14 amino acids. Germline V CDR1 and CDR2: MNHEY, SVGAGI. Sequencing used immunoSEQ multiplex PCR; TCRdb keeps in-frame clones, though not all of them. The sample lists some 48,000 clones, 65% to 85% occurring once. The receptor was derived from a human donor in a cohort sampled during active COVID-19. Sequencing input: peripheral blood. J is TRBJ1-5 and V is TRBV6-5, with D uncertain. In DNA form, the CDR3 reads TGTGCCAGCAGTGACTCCTATAGCAATCAGCCCCAGCATTTT. Protein product: CASSDSYSNQPQHF.